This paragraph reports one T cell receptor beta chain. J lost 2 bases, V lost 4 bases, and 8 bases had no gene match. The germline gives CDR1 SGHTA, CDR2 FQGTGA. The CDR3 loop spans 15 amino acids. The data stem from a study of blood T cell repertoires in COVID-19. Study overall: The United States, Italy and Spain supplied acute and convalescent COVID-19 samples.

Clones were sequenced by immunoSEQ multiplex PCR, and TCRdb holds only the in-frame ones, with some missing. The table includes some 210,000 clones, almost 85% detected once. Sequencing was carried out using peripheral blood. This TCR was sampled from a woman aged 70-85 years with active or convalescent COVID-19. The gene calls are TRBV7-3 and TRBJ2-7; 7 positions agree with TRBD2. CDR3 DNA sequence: TGTGCCAGCAGCTCGGGGGGTGGGACCCCCTACGAGCAGTACTTC. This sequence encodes CASSSGGGTPYEQYF.